This T cell receptor (beta chain) emerged from a study of T cells in Graves' hyperthyroidism and ophthalmopathy. Background on the study: At the time of initial diagnosis and before any treatment, peripheral blood was collected.

Whole-study results and caveats: The model's output predicted ophthalmopathy at a median of approximately 6.5 months prior to onset.

This clonotype came up a few times. Its antigen is not known. Amplification of TCR beta CDR3 regions used RNA as the template. TCR CDR3 underwent first-round RT-PCR with the HTBI primer set. A single record per CDR3 protein comes from TCRdb applying MiXCR to the multiplex PCR reads. The data hold over 500,000 distinct CDR3 sequences, with approximately 15% observed a single time. Germline-derived CDR1 and CDR2 are SQVTM and ANQGSEA. The CDR3 has 14 amino acids. The V gene lost 3 bases and the J gene lost 2 bases, with 11 bases spanning the gap. The V call is TRBV29-1, the J call TRBJ2-1; D remains ambiguous. Material for sequencing was blood. This sequence was found in a woman aged 40 to 50 with Graves' hyperthyroidism. The CDR3 spells CSVDGPRTYNEQFF. The CDR3 region has the DNA TGCAGCGTTGATGGGCCAAGAACCTACAATGAGCAGTTCTTC.